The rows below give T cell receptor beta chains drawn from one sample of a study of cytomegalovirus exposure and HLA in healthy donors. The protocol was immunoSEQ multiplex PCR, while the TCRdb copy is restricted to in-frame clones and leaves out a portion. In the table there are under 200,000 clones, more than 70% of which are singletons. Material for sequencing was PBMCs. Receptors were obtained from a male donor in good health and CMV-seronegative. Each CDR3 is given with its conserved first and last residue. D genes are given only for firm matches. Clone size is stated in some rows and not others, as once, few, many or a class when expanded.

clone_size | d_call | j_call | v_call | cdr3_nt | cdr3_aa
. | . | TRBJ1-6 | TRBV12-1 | TGTGCCAGCAGCCAGGGACAGGGGAATTCACCCCTCCACTTT | CASSQGQGNSPLHF
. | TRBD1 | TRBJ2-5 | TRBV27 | TGTGCCAGCAGTTCCCCCGGACAGGGTATACAAGAGACCCAGTACTTC | CASSSPGQGIQETQYF
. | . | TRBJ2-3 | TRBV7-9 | TGTTCCAGCAGCTTGGCACTTACTAGCCCAACAGATACGCAGTATTTT | CSSSLALTSPTDTQYF
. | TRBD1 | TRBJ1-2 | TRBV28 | TGTGCCAGCAGTGCAGGGACAGCTAACTATGGCTACACCTTC | CASSAGTANYGYTF
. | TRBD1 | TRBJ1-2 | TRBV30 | TGTGCCTGGAGCGGGACAGGGGGTGTCTATGGCTACACCTTC | CAWSGTGGVYGYTF
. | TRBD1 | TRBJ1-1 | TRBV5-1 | TGCGCCAGCAGCTTCAAGAAGGGACAGGGAAACACTGAAGCTTTCTTT | CASSFKKGQGNTEAFF
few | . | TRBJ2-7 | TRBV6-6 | TGTGCCAGCAGTTATTTACAGGGGGGGGGCTACGAGCAGTACTTC | CASSYLQGGGYEQYF
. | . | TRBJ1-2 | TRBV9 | TGTGCCAGCAGCCTCGGGCAGGGCCTTAACTATGGCTACACCTTC | CASSLGQGLNYGYTF
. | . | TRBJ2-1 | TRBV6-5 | TGTGCCAGCAGAATAGACCGGAGCTCCTACAATGAGCAGTTCTTC | CASRIDRSSYNEQFF
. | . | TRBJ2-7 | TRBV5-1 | TGCGCCAGCAGCGAGAAAGATGCGTCCTACGAGCAGTACTTC | CASSEKDASYEQYF
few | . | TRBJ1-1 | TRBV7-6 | TGTGCCAGCACGTCCAGCGGCCCGAACACTGAAGCTTTCTTT | CASTSSGPNTEAFF
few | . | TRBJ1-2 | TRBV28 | TGTGCCAGCAGTCCCGGACAGCCCTATGGCTACACCTTC | CASSPGQPYGYTF
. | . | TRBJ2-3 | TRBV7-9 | TGTGCCAGCAGCTTCGGGGGGCCAGATACGCAGTATTTT | CASSFGGPDTQYF
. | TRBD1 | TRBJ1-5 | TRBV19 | TGTGCCAGTAGTATAACCCGACAGGGGGCAGGTAATCAGCCCCAGCATTTT | CASSITRQGAGNQPQHF
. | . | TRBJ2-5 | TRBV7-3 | TGTGCCAGCAGCTTAACTGGGAGTGTTCGAGAGACCCAGTACTTC | CASSLTGSVRETQYF
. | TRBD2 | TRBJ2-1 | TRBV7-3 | TGTGCCAGCAGCCCACATCTAGCGGGAGGATACAATGAGCAGTTCTTC | CASSPHLAGGYNEQFF
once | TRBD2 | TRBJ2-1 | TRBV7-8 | TGTGCCAGCAGCTTAAACCTAGCGGGGGGGCGTTCCTACAATGAGCAGTTCTTC | CASSLNLAGGRSYNEQFF
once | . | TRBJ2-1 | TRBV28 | TGTGCCAGCAGTTTACCCCAACTAGGAGCCCCGTACAATGAGCAGTTCTTC | CASSLPQLGAPYNEQFF
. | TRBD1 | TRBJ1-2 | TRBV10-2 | TGCGCCAGCACTAGGACAGGGGGCTATGGCTACACCTTC | CASTRTGGYGYTF
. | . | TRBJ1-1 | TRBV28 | TGTGCCAGCAGTCCCGACGGGGGTCTCGGAAAACGGAACACTGAAGCTTTCTTT | CASSPDGGLGKRNTEAFF
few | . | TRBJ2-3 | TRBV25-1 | TGTGCCAGCAGTGAAGCGGGCCCGCGCACAGATACGCAGTATTTT | CASSEAGPRTDTQYF
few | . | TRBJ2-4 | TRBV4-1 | TGCGCCAGCAGCCAAGCCACCGGGAGTGGTGGAAACATTCAGTACTTC | CASSQATGSGGNIQYF
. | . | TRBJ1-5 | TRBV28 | TGTGCCAGCAGTTTACGACGGGTAAAGCACAATCAGCCCCAGCATTTT | CASSLRRVKHNQPQHF
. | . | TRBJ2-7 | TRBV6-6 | TGTGCCAGCAGTCACCCCCAGGGGATCTACGAGCAGTACTTC | CASSHPQGIYEQYF
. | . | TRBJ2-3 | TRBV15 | TGTGCCACCAGCAGAGACTGGGGAGGCACAGATACGCAGTATTTT | CATSRDWGGTDTQYF
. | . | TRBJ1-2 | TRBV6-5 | TGTGCCAGCAGTTACTCAATAGGGGCTAACTATGGCTACACCTTC | CASSYSIGANYGYTF
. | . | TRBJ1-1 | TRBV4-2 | TGTGCCAGCAGCCACATACAGAACACTGAAGCTTTCTTT | CASSHIQNTEAFF
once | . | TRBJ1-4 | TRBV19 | TGTGCCAGTAGTATATCGGGGACAACTAATGAAAAACTGTTTTTT | CASSISGTTNEKLFF
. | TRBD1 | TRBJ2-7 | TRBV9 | TGTGCCAGCAGCGTATGGGACAGGGGGGAGTTGGGCTACGAGCAGTACTTC | CASSVWDRGELGYEQYF
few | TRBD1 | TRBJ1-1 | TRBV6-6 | TGTGCCAGCAGTTACGTGACAGGGGACACTGAAGCTTTCTTT | CASSYVTGDTEAFF
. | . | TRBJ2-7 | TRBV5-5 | TGTGCCAGCAGCCCCGGGGTTCCTGCTGGGGTGGGAGAGCAGTACTTC | CASSPGVPAGVGEQYF
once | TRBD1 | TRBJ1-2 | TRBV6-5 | TGTGCCAGCAGTGGAGGGGGCTTTGGCTACACCTTC | CASSGGGFGYTF
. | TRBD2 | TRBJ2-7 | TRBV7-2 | TGTGCCAGCAGCCACGAGGGACTAGCGGGACCCTACGAGCAGTACTTC | CASSHEGLAGPYEQYF
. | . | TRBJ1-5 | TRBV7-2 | TGTGCCAGCAGTACACGGGGGGGTAGCAATCAGCCCCAGCATTTT | CASSTRGGSNQPQHF
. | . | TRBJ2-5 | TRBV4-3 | TGCGCCAGCAGCCAAAAACTCCAAGAGACCCAGTACTTC | CASSQKLQETQYF
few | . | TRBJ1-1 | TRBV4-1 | TGCGCCAGCAGCCCCGGACAACATGAAGCTTTCTTT | CASSPGQHEAFF
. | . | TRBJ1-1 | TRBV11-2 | TGTGCCAGCAGCTCACAGGGTGTAGGCACTGAAGCTTTCTTT | CASSSQGVGTEAFF
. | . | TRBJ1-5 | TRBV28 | TGTGCCGGGGGCAGGGTTAGCAATCAGCCCCAGCATTTT | CAGGRVSNQPQHF
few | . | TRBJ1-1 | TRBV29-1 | TGCAGCGTTGAAGGAGGCAGGGGCTCGACTGAAGCTTTCTTT | CSVEGGRGSTEAFF
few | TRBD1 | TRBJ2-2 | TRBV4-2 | TGTGCCAGCAGCCAAAGGACAGGGTTTGACGGGGAGCTGTTTTTT | CASSQRTGFDGELFF
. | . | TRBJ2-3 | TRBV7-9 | TGTGCCAGCAGCTTAGGGCTAGCTGCTAGCACAGATACGCAGTATTTT | CASSLGLAASTDTQYF